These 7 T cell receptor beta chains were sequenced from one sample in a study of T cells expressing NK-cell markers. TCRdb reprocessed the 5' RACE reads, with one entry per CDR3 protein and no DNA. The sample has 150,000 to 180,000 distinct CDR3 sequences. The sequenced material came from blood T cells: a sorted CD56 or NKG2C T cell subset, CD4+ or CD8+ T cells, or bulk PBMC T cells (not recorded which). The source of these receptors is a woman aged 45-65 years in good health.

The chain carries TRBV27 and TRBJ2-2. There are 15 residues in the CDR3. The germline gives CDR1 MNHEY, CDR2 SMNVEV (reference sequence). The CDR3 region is CASRRGFANTGELFF.

CDR3 loop: CATSDLGEARGTDTQYF. This sequence joins TRBV24-1 and TRBJ2-3; without DNA, the TCRdb call of TRBD2 cannot be checked. The CDR3 runs to 17 residues. CDR1 is KGHDR, CDR2 SFDVKD, per germline.

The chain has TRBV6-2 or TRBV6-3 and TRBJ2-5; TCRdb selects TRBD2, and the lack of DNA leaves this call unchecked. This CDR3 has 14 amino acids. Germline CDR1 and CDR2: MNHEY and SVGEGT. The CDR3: CASSYVLGRETQYF.

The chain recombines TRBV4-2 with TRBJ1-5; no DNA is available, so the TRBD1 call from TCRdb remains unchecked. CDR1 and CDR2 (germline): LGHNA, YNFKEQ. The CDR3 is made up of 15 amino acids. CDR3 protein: CASSQPGASNQPQHF.

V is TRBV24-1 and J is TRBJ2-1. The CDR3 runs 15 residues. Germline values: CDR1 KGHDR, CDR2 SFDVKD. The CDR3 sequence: CATSPAYSSYNEQFF.

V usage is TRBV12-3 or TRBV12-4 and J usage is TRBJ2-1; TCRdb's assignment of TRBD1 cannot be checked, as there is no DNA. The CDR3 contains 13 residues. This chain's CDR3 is CASKDRDHNEQFF.

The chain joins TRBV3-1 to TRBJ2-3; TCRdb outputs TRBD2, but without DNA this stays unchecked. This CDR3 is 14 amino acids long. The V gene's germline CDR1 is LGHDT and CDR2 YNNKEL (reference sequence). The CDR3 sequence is CASSHAAGTDTQYF.